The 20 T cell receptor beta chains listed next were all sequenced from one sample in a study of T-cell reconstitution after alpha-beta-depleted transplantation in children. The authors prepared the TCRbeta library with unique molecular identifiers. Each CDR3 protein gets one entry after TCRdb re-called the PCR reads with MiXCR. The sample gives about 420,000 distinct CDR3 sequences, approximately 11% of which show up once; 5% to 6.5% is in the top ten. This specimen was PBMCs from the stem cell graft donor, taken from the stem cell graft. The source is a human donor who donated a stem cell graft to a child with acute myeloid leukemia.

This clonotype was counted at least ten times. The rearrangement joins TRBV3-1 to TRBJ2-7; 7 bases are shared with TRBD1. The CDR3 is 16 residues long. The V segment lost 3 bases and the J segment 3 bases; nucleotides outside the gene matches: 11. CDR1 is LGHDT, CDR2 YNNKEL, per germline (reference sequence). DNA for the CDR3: TGTGCCAGCAGCCATCAATTGCTGGACAGGAGCTACGAGCAGTACGTC. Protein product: CASSHQLLDRSYEQYV.

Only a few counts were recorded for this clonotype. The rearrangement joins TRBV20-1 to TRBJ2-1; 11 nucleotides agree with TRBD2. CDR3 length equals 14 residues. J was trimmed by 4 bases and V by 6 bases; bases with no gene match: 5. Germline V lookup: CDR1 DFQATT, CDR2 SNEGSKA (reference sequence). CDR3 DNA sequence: TGCAGTGCCGCCGGGACTAGCGGATACAATGAGCAGTTCTTC. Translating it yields CSAAGTSGYNEQFF.

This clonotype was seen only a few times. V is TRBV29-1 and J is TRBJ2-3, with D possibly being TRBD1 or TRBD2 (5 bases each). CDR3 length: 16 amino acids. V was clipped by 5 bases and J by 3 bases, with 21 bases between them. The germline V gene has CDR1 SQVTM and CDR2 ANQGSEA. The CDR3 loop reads CSVSPSYGWGTDTQYF. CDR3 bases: TGCAGCGTTTCCCCTTCCTACGGCTGGGGGACAGATACGCAGTATTTT.

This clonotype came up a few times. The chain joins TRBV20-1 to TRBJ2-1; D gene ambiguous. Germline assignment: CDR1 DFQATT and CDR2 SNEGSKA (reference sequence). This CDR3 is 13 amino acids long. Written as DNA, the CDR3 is TGCAGCCGGAGTTGGGGATCCTACAATGAGCAGTTCTTC. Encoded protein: CSRSWGSYNEQFF.

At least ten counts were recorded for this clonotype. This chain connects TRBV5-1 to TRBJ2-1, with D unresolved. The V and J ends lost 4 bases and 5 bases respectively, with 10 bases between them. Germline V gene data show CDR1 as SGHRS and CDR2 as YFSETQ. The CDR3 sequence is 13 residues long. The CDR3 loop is CASSPNLDNEQFF. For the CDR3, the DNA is TGCGCCAGCAGCCCGAACCTCGACAATGAGCAGTTCTTC. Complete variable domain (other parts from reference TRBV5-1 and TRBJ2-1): KAGVTQTPRYLIKTRGQQVTLSCSPISGHRSVSWYQQTPGQGLQFLFEYFSETQRNKGNFPGRFSGRQFSNSRSEMNVSTLELGDSALYLCASSPNLDNEQFFGPGTRLTVL.

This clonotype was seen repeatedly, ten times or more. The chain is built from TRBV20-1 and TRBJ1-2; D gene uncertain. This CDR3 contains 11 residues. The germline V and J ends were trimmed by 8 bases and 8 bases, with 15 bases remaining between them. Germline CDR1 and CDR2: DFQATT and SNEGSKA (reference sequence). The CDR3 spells CSTYAWGGYTF. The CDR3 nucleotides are TGCAGTACGTACGCCTGGGGAGGCTACACCTTC.

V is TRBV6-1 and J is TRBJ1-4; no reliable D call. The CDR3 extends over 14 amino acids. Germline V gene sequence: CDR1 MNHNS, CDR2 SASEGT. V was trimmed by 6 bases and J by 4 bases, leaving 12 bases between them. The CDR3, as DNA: TGTGCCAGCAGAAAGGAGTATGGTAATGAAAAACTGTTTTTT. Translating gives CASRKEYGNEKLFF.

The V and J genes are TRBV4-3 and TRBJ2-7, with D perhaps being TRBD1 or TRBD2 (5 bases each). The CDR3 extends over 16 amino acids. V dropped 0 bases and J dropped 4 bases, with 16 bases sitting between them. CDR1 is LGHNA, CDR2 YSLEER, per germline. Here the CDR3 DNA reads TGCGCCAGCAGCCAAGAATGGCCGGGACCGTTTTACGAGCAGTACTTC. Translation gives CASSQEWPGPFYEQYF.

Here the CDR3 DNA reads TGTGCCAGCAGCGACAGTACAGGCTACGAGCAGTACTTC. This translates into CASSDSTGYEQYF. V gene TRBV3-1 combines with J gene TRBJ2-7; TRBD1 might be the D (5 bases). The germline V gene has CDR1 LGHDT and CDR2 YNNKEL (reference sequence). The CDR3 has 13 amino acids. Trimming took 5 bases from V and 3 from J, leaving 11 bases between them.

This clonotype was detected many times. The CDR3 DNA reads as TGCAGCGTTGACTCCAGGGCTAGCGCGGCTGATACGCAGTATTTT. Translated, it gives CSVDSRASAADTQYF. The rearrangement joins TRBV29-1 to TRBJ2-3, with D possibly TRBD2 on 6 matching bases. Germline V gives CDR1 SQVTM, CDR2 ANQGSEA. The germline V and J ends were trimmed by 3 bases and 6 bases, with 19 bases remaining between them. The CDR3 sequence is 15 residues long.

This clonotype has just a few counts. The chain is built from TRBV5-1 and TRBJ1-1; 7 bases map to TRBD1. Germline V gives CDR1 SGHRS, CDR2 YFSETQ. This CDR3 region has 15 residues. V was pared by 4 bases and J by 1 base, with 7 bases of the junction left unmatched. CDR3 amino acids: CASSPRGQSNTEAFF. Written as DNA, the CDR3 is TGCGCCAGCAGCCCCCGGGGACAGTCGAACACTGAAGCTTTCTTT.

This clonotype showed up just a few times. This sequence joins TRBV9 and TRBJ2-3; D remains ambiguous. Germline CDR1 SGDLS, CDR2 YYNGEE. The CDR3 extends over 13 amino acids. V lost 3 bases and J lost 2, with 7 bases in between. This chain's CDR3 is CASSASITDTQYF. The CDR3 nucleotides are TGTGCCAGCAGCGCCTCTATCACAGATACGCAGTATTTT.

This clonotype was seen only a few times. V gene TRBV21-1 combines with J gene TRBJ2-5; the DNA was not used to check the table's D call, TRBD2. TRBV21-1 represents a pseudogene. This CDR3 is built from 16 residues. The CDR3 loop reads CASSNQFGPARETQYF. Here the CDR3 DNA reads TGTGCCAGCAGCAATCAATTCGGGCCGGCGAGGGAGACCCAGTACTTC.

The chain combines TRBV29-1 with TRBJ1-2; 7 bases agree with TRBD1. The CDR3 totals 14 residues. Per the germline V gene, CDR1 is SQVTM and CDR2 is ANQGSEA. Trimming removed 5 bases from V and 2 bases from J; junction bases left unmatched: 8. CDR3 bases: TGCAGCGTTCGGCCGGGACAGAAAAACTATGGCTACACCTTC. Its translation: CSVRPGQKNYGYTF.

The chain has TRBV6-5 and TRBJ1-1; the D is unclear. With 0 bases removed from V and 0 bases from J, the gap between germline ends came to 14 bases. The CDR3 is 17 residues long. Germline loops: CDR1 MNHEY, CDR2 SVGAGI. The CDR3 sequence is CASSYSGSGYMNTEAFF. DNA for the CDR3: TGTGCCAGCAGTTACTCGGGGTCGGGATACATGAACACTGAAGCTTTCTTT.

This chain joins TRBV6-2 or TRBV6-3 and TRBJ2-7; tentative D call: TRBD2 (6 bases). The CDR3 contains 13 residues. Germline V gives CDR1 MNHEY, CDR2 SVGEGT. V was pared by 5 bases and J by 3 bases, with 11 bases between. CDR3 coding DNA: TGTGCCAGCAGTCCGGGACTCCTCTACGAGCAGTACGTC. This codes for CASSPGLLYEQYV.

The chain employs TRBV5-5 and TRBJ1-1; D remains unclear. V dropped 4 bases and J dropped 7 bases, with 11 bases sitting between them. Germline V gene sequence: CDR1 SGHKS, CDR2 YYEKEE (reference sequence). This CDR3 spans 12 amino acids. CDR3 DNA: TGTGCCAGCAGCCCGGCGGGATATGAAGCTTTCTTT. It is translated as CASSPAGYEAFF. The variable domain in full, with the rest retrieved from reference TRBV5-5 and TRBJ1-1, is DAGVTQSPTHLIKTRGQQVTLRCSPISGHKSVSWYQQVLGQGPQFIFQYYEKEERGRGNFPDRFSARQFPNYSSELNVNALLLGDSALYLCASSPAGYEAFFGQGTRLTVV.

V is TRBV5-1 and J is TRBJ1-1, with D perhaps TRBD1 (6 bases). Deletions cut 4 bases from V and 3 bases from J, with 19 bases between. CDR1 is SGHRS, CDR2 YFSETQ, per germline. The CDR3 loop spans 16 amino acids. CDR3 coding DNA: TGCGCCAGCAGCCCATGGGGGCCCTACGCGGACACTGAAGCTTTCTTT. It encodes CASSPWGPYADTEAFF.

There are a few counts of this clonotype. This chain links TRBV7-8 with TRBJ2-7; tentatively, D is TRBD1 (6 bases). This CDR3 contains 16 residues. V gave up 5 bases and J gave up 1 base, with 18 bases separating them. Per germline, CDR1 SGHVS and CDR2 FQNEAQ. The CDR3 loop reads CASSPQGQRNSYEQYF. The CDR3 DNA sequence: TGTGCCAGCAGCCCCCAGGGGCAGCGGAATTCCTACGAGCAGTACTTC.

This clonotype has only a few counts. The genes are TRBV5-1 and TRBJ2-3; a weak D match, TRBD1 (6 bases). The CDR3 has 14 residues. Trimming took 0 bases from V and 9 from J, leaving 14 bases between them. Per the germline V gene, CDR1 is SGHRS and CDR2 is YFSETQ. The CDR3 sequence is CASSLGTDPATQYF. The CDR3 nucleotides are TGCGCCAGCAGCTTGGGGACAGACCCCGCCACGCAGTATTTT.